This is a list of T cell receptor beta chains from one sample in a study of OX40 agonist ivuxolimab in advanced cancers. Assay used: immunoSEQ multiplex PCR; TCRdb lists only in-frame clones, some missing. The repertoire has 70,000 or so clones, approximately 86% of them found once; the top ten carry 5% to 7%. The source was CD4+ or CD8+ T cells sorted from blood, collected in a trial of the OX40 agonist ivuxolimab. Every receptor here comes from an adult with an advanced solid tumor such as melanoma, head and neck, liver or kidney cancer. Each CDR3 is given with its conserved first and last residue. A D gene is named only where the DNA matches it firmly. Expanded clones are given a class, and other clones once, few, many or no size at all.

V: TRBV19
J: TRBJ1-1
D: TRBD1
size: NA
CDR3: CASSGTGGLEAFF
DNA: TGTGCCAGTAGTGGGACAGGGGGCCTTGAAGCTTTCTTT

V: TRBV6-5
J: TRBJ2-7
D: TRBD2
size: once
CDR3: CASSYPPSGSGYEQYF
DNA: TGTGCCAGCAGTTATCCCCCCAGCGGGAGTGGGTACGAGCAGTACTTC

V: TRBV13
J: TRBJ1-1
D: NA
size: NA
CDR3: CASRTVRNTEAFF
DNA: TGTGCCAGCAGAACGGTAAGAAACACTGAAGCTTTCTTT

V: TRBV28
J: TRBJ2-7
D: TRBD1
size: NA
CDR3: CASKSPWDRLYEQYF
DNA: TGTGCCAGCAAATCCCCCTGGGACAGGTTATACGAGCAGTACTTC

V: TRBV29-1
J: TRBJ2-3
D: TRBD2
size: NA
CDR3: CSGLAGFTDTQYF
DNA: TGCAGCGGACTAGCGGGATTCACAGATACGCAGTATTTT

V: TRBV28
J: TRBJ1-3
D: NA
size: NA
CDR3: CASSLEGSFGNTIYF
DNA: TGTGCCAGCAGTTTGGAGGGTTCCTTTGGAAACACCATATATTTT

V: TRBV5-4
J: TRBJ2-7
D: TRBD2
size: NA
CDR3: CASSLSSGTKVLSEQYF
DNA: TGTGCCAGCAGCTTAAGTAGCGGGACCAAGGTTCTTTCCGAGCAGTACTTC

V: TRBV7-2
J: TRBJ2-3
D: TRBD1
size: NA
CDR3: CASSHGTAASTDTQYF
DNA: TGTGCCAGCAGCCATGGGACAGCCGCTAGCACAGATACGCAGTATTTT

V: TRBV4-2
J: TRBJ2-1
D: TRBD2
size: NA
CDR3: CASSQIGLAGFSYNEQFF
DNA: TGTGCCAGCAGCCAAATAGGGCTAGCGGGCTTCTCCTACAATGAGCAGTTCTTC

V: TRBV7-6
J: TRBJ2-3
D: NA
size: NA
CDR3: CASSSSARLGTDTQYF
DNA: TGTGCCAGCAGCTCCTCCGCGAGGCTCGGAACAGATACGCAGTATTTT

V: TRBV7-8
J: TRBJ2-3
D: NA
size: NA
CDR3: CASSLGAVYTDTQYF
DNA: TGTGCCAGCAGCTTAGGGGCGGTATACACAGATACGCAGTATTTT

V: TRBV4-2
J: TRBJ2-1
D: NA
size: NA
CDR3: CASSQERGRYNEQFF
DNA: TGTGCCAGCAGCCAAGAGCGGGGGCGTTACAATGAGCAGTTCTTC

V: TRBV19
J: TRBJ1-1
D: NA
size: NA
CDR3: CASSVGATEAFF
DNA: TGTGCCAGTAGTGTCGGGGCAACTGAAGCTTTCTTT

V: TRBV7-8
J: TRBJ2-1
D: NA
size: NA
CDR3: CASSLGLRDEQFF
DNA: TGTGCCAGCAGCTTGGGCCTCCGGGATGAGCAGTTCTTC

V: TRBV30
J: TRBJ2-3
D: TRBD2
size: NA
CDR3: CAWSVPGLAASTDTQYF
DNA: TGTGCCTGGAGTGTACCCGGACTAGCGGCTAGCACAGATACGCAGTATTTT

V: TRBV28
J: TRBJ2-3
D: TRBD2
size: NA
CDR3: CASSSRLANTQYF
DNA: TGTGCCAGCAGTTCCCGACTAGCCAATACGCAGTATTTT